A single sample is the source of the 22 T cell receptor beta chains below, sequenced in a study of blood T cell repertoires in COVID-19. The method was immunoSEQ multiplex PCR; TCRdb's version includes in-frame clones alone and lacks a portion of them. In the table there are 50,000 to 65,000 clones, about 91% of which are singletons. Specimen: peripheral blood. These receptors all come from a man in his fifties or sixties with active COVID-19.

The CDR3 loop is CASSLLTSGREETQYF. CDR3 in DNA: TGTGCCAGCAGTTTATTGACTAGCGGGAGGGAAGAGACCCAGTACTTC. This chain uses TRBV28 with TRBJ2-5; TRBD2 aligns across 14 bases. This CDR3 is built from 16 residues. V was clipped by 1 base and J by 3 bases; unmatched bases: 1. The germline gives CDR1 MDHEN, CDR2 SYDVKM.

J is TRBJ2-5 and V is TRBV19, with D perhaps TRBD1 (7 bases). There are 15 residues in the CDR3. CDR1 and CDR2 from the germline V gene are LNHDA and SQIVND (reference sequence). V lost 3 bases and J 2 bases, leaving 13 bases between the germline ends. The CDR3 sequence: CASSISRGVQETQYF. The CDR3, as DNA: TGTGCCAGTAGTATTTCCAGGGGGGTACAAGAGACCCAGTACTTC.

This clone was seen a single time. V is TRBV12-3 or TRBV12-4 and J is TRBJ1-2; D is unresolved. V lost 6 bases and J 7 bases, leaving 9 bases between the germline ends. This CDR3 contains 11 residues. CDR3 residues: CASSPGFGYTF. The DNA for the CDR3 is TGTGCCAGCAGCCCAGGATTTGGCTACACCTTC.

The chain is built from TRBV28 and TRBJ1-1; 7 nucleotides align to TRBD1. J lost 10 bases, V lost 3 bases, and 14 bases had no gene match. The CDR3 contains 15 residues. CDR1 MDHEN and CDR2 SYDVKM come from the germline V gene. CDR3 DNA sequence: TGTGCCAGCAGTTTCTCCCGGGGTAGGGGGCTGGTAGCTTTCTTT. This encodes CASSFSRGRGLVAFF.

The V call is TRBV14, the J call TRBJ2-3, with D uncertain. Trimming removed 1 base at V and 6 bases at J, with 5 bases between. The CDR3 runs 12 residues. The germline gives CDR1 SGHDN, CDR2 FVKESK. The CDR3 reads CASSQVPDTQYF. In nucleotides, the CDR3 is TGTGCCAGCAGCCAAGTTCCTGATACGCAGTATTTT.

This chain links TRBV28 with TRBJ1-2; 7 bases line up with TRBD1. This CDR3 region has 14 residues. Germline V gene lookup returns CDR1 MDHEN and CDR2 SYDVKM. With 7 bases clipped from V and 8 bases from J, the junction kept 13 bases outside the gene matches. The CDR3 is CASIPGTASWGYTF. Written as DNA, the CDR3 is TGTGCCAGCATTCCCGGGACAGCATCTTGGGGCTACACCTTC.

The V gene is TRBV18, the J gene TRBJ1-2; D gene uncertain. This CDR3 has 14 amino acids. Deletions cut 3 bases from V and 8 bases from J, with 16 bases between. Germline V gene sequence: CDR1 KGHSH, CDR2 LQKENI. The CDR3 sequence is CASSPSNGPQGYTF. Here the CDR3 DNA reads TGTGCCAGCTCACCGTCTAATGGGCCGCAAGGCTACACCTTC.

This clone was seen only a few times. V is TRBV7-6 and J is TRBJ2-1, with 8 bases that match TRBD2. CDR1 and CDR2 (germline): SGHVS, FNYEAQ. Losses at the gene ends were 1 base for V and 4 bases for J; bases not matched to a gene: 9. The CDR3 is made up of 17 amino acids. CDR3 coding DNA: TGTGCCAGCAGCTTAGAGGCGGTCGGGAGGGCATACAATGAGCAGTTCTTC. Translation gives CASSLEAVGRAYNEQFF.

This chain joins TRBV24-1 and TRBJ2-1, with 10 bases aligning to TRBD2. Germline CDR1 is KGHDR and CDR2 is SFDVKD. The CDR3 runs to 14 residues. With 5 bases clipped from V and 7 bases from J, the junction kept 4 bases outside the gene matches. The CDR3 spells CATSASGRGNEQFF. The CDR3 nucleotides read TGTGCCACCAGTGCCAGCGGGAGGGGGAATGAGCAGTTCTTC.

This CDR3 reads CASGEFSSYSPLHF. In DNA form, the CDR3 reads TGTGCCAGCGGGGAGTTTTCTTCTTATTCACCCCTCCACTTT. V is TRBV5-6 and J is TRBJ1-6; D is uncertain. Germline V lookup: CDR1 SGHDT, CDR2 YYEEEE. The CDR3 is 14 amino acids. Trimming removed 7 bases at V and 8 bases at J, with 16 bases between.

For this clone: The identical CDR3 is also encoded by other nucleotide sequences in the sample. The chain joins TRBV18 to TRBJ2-7, with 7 nucleotides matching TRBD2. V lost 0 bases and J lost 5; bases outside the gene matches: 7. Germline V gene lookup returns CDR1 KGHSH and CDR2 LQKENI. This CDR3 comprises 15 residues. The CDR3 DNA follows: TGTGCCAGCTCACCACCGGGCGGGAGAAGCAACGAGCAGTACTTC. It translates to CASSPPGGRSNEQYF.

The rearrangement links TRBV7-8 to TRBJ2-3; TRBD2 agrees at 9 bases. CDR1 and CDR2 from the germline V gene are SGHVS and FQNEAQ. The junction had 8 bases not matched to a gene; V was cut back by 6 bases and J by 4 bases. CDR3 length equals 15 residues. CDR3 residues: CASSYIAGDADTQYF. As DNA, the CDR3 is TGTGCCAGCAGTTACATAGCGGGAGACGCAGATACGCAGTATTTT.

This chain connects TRBV10-2 to TRBJ1-6, with D unresolved. CDR1 and CDR2 (germline): WSHSY, SAAADI. Trimming removed 0 bases from V and 7 bases from J, with 4 bases in between. There are 13 residues in the CDR3. As DNA, the CDR3 is TGCGCCAGCAGTGAGTCTATCAATTCACCCCTCCACTTT. Its translation: CASSESINSPLHF.

V and J are TRBV28 and TRBJ2-7; 10 nucleotides match TRBD1. The CDR3 has 14 residues. V was clipped by 5 bases and J by 3 bases; unmatched bases: 4. CDR1 is MDHEN and CDR2 is SYDVKM in the germline V gene. CDR3 sequence: CASSGGQGFYEQYF. In DNA form, the CDR3 reads TGTGCCAGCAGTGGGGGACAGGGGTTCTACGAGCAGTACTTC.

The V call is TRBV19, the J call TRBJ2-6; the match to TRBD1 covers 9 bases. Germline CDR1 LNHDA, CDR2 SQIVND (reference sequence). J gave up 3 bases and V 4 bases, and 10 bases lay outside the gene matches. This CDR3 contains 18 residues. For the CDR3, the DNA is TGTGCCAGTAGTAGAACGGGACAGGGAACGGGTGGGGCCAACGTCCTGACTTTC. This translates into CASSRTGQGTGGANVLTF.

This clone occurred once. The CDR3 bases are TGTGCCAGCAGTTTATTTTCTAGCGGGAGTGTAGAGACCCAGTACTTC. Its translation is CASSLFSSGSVETQYF. This rearrangement joins TRBV28 to TRBJ2-5; TRBD2 matches at 10 bases. The CDR3 loop spans 16 amino acids. Trimming at V came to 1 base and at J to 4 bases, leaving 6 bases not matched to a gene. The V gene's germline CDR1 is MDHEN and CDR2 SYDVKM.

This sequence joins TRBV19 and TRBJ1-2, with TRBD1 as a possible D gene (6 bases). The CDR3 is 15 amino acids. V lost 7 bases and J 6 bases, leaving 21 bases between the germline ends. CDR1 and CDR2 (germline): LNHDA, SQIVND (reference sequence). The CDR3 DNA sequence: TGTGCCAGTACCCAAAGCCCGACAGGACGGGATGGCTACACCTTC. This translates into CASTQSPTGRDGYTF.

This clone came up a few times. V gene TRBV5-1 combines with J gene TRBJ1-1, with a tentative D call TRBD1 (5 bases). Germline CDR1 SGHRS, CDR2 YFSETQ. Between the trimmed V and J ends, which lost 0 bases and 0 bases, there was a span of 6 bases. CDR3 length: 14 residues. This CDR3 reads CASSLDRLNTEAFF. The CDR3 nucleotides are TGCGCCAGCAGCTTGGACAGGTTGAACACTGAAGCTTTCTTT.

For the CDR3, the DNA is TGTGCCAGCAGTCCGGGACTAGCGGTACCGGAGCTGTTTTTT. It specifies CASSPGLAVPELFF. The chain has TRBV6-6 and TRBJ2-2; 11 nucleotides align to TRBD2. The germline V gene encodes CDR1 MNHNY and CDR2 SVGAGI (reference sequence). With 5 bases clipped from V and 10 bases from J, the junction kept 6 bases outside the gene matches. The CDR3 covers 14 residues.

The DNA for the CDR3 is TGTGCCAGCAGCTCCGGGACTAGCCCAGATACGCAGTATTTT. It translates to CASSSGTSPDTQYF. This chain uses TRBV7-6 with TRBJ2-3; 9 bases map to TRBD2. The CDR3 runs 14 residues. V was pared by 4 bases and J by 4 bases, with 3 bases of the junction left unmatched. The V gene's germline CDR1 is SGHVS and CDR2 FNYEAQ.

The CDR3 sequence is CASSSGLAGGLYQETQYF. In nucleotides, the CDR3 is TGTGCCAGCAGCTCGGGACTAGCGGGAGGGCTGTACCAAGAGACCCAGTACTTC. The chain carries TRBV7-2 and TRBJ2-5; 16 bases are a match to TRBD2. This CDR3 contains 18 residues. The ends lost 4 bases at V and 0 bases at J; junction bases unmatched: 5. Germline CDR1 and CDR2: SGHTA and FQGNSA.

This clone occurred once. The chain has TRBV29-1 and TRBJ2-1; the match to TRBD2 covers 10 bases. Germline trimming cut 4 bases from V and 5 bases from J; bases unmatched to any gene: 5. The CDR3 loop spans 14 amino acids. From germline, CDR1 is SQVTM and CDR2 ANQGSEA. The CDR3 is CSVARLAGDNEQFF. The CDR3 DNA reads TGCAGCGTTGCACGACTAGCGGGTGACAATGAGCAGTTCTTC.